One T cell receptor (beta chain) is described in this entry. This CDR3 contains 16 residues. Germline V CDR1 and CDR2: MNHEY, SVGAGI. The V and J ends lost 4 bases and 6 bases, in that order; junction bases with no gene match: 12. These data originate in a study of T cell responses to AZD1222 COVID-19 vaccine. Clones were read by immunoSEQ multiplex PCR, and TCRdb kept only the in-frame ones, dropping some. In the table there are some 55,000 clones, about 90% of which are singletons. The source was peripheral blood, collected on day 0 of AZD1222 vaccination. The rearrangement links TRBV6-5 to TRBJ1-2; TRBD1 matches at 9 bases. This TCR was sampled from an adult in good health. CDR3 residues: CASSSSLDRGSNGYTF. The CDR3 nucleotides are TGTGCCAGCAGTTCCTCCCTGGACAGGGGTTCTAATGGCTACACCTTC.